This T cell receptor beta chain came from a study of PD-L1 blockade in urothelial cancer. The CDR3 spans 14 residues. The V gene lost 4 bases and the J gene lost 0 bases, with 10 bases spanning the gap. CDR1 is SGHNT, CDR2 YYREEE, per germline (reference sequence). The time point was: peripheral blood 6 weeks after treatment start. Concerning this clone itself: Its antigen is still unknown.

General study findings and limits: It was durable-benefit patients whose tumor-associated blood clones expanded more at 3 weeks.

Sequencing used immunoSEQ multiplex PCR; TCRdb keeps in-frame clones, though not all of them. Of roughly 28,000 clones listed, approximately 81% are singletons. The rearrangement joins TRBV5-4 to TRBJ1-1, with D perhaps matching TRBD1 (6 bases). Sequencing was performed on PBMCs, taken around atezolizumab (anti-PD-L1) treatment. This TCR was sampled from a man between 65 and 85 years old with urothelial cancer. The CDR3 is CASSQDRLNTEAFF. CDR3 nucleotide sequence: TGTGCCAGCAGCCAAGACAGGCTGAACACTGAAGCTTTCTTT.